This note documents a single TCR beta chain sequence. Its target is not known. This record comes from a study of T cell responses to AZD1222 COVID-19 vaccine. Study as a whole: Timing groups of about 4 and about 12 weeks for second doses were pooled. Whole-study findings and limits: Recipients of two AZD1222 doses showed rising Spike-specific TCR breadth and depth. Donors were mostly white British, more females; clonal diversity possibly underestimated. A reported finding is that nearly half of spike-specific TCRs target unmutated variant regions.

The data were produced by immunoSEQ multiplex PCR, yet TCRdb's version contains in-frame clones alone and is incomplete. Of 150,000 or so clones in the sample, over 85% were seen once. V shed 4 bases, J shed 1 base, and the junction held 4 bases outside the gene matches. Germline loops: CDR1 SGHTA, CDR2 FQGTGA. The CDR3 runs to 16 residues. The clonotype was recovered from an adult in good health. The sample here was peripheral blood, taken on day 0 of AZD1222 vaccination. J is TRBJ2-3 and V is TRBV7-3; 11 bases line up with TRBD2. The CDR3 here is CASSSNSGGGTDTQYF. CDR3 sequence (DNA): TGTGCCAGCAGCTCTAATAGCGGGGGGGGCACAGATACGCAGTATTTT.